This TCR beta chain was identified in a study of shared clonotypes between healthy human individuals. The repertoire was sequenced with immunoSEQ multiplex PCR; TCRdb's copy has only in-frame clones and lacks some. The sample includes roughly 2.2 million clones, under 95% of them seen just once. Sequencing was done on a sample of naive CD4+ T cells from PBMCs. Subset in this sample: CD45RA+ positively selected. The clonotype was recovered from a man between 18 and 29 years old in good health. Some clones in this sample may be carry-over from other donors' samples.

CDR3 coding DNA: TGTGCCGGGCAGACTAGCGGTTCCTACGAGCAGTACTTC. Amino acids: CAGQTSGSYEQYF. The chain joins TRBV30 to TRBJ2-7, with TRBD2 matching over 9 bases. The germline CDR1 and CDR2 sequences are GTSNPN and SVGIG (reference sequence). The CDR3 totals 13 residues. V lost 8 bases to trimming and J lost 1 base; unmatched junction nucleotides: 6. Complete variable domain (other parts from reference TRBV30 and TRBJ2-7): SQTIHQWPATLVQPVGSPLSLECTVEGTSNPNLYWYRQAAGRGLQLLFYSVGIGQISSEVPQNLSASRPQDRQFILSSKKLLLSDSGFYLCAGQTSGSYEQYFGPGTRLTVT.